The entry that follows covers one T cell receptor (beta chain) sequence. Its antigen is undetermined. This specimen belongs to a study of T cell therapy after organ transplantation. Study information: 4 to 8 weeks after therapy completion, short-term post-therapy blood was collected. Notes on the study in general: Nonresponder repertoires showed strong pretherapy expansions, barely changing post-therapy. Reconstitution after therapy seemingly combined transferred and product-undetected endogenous clonotypes.

The V gene's germline CDR1 is SNHLY and CDR2 FYNNEI. Trimming left V 2 bases short and J 4 bases short, with 8 bases between. The CDR3 runs 13 residues. TCRdb's table, derived via immunoSEQ multiplex PCR, lists solely in-frame clones and lacks some. The sample lists roughly 3,300 clones; roughly two thirds were seen once. The time point here: 4-8 weeks after completion of therapy. These patients had received solid-organ transplants and had drug-resistant or recurrent cytomegalovirus. The source material was CD8+ T cells from blood, sampled after autologous CMV-specific T cell therapy. This sequence originates from a human patient who had received a solid organ transplant and had CMV disease. The graft donor may account for some of the T cells. This chain connects TRBV2 to TRBJ1-2, with a weak D call TRBD1 (6 bases). Here the CDR3 reads CASSETGPYGYTF. The CDR3 nucleotides read TGTGCCAGCAGTGAAACAGGGCCCTATGGCTACACCTTC.